This TCR beta chain stems from a study of identical twins. In TCRdb, the 5' RACE reads were re-called with MiXCR into one record per CDR3 protein. This sample has some 500,000 distinct CDR3 sequences, with 7.5% to 10% found just once. This clonotype was counted only a few times. Its specificity is not known. With no exceptions, donors were healthy Caucasians. This CDR3 contains 16 residues. Study-level findings and limits: Invariant MAIT and iNKT cells may have partly biased zero-insertion analyses.

The sample was also linked to a second study, of yellow fever vaccine responses in identical twins.

The receptor was derived from a woman aged 18 to 35 in good health. Source material: PBMCs. The V gene is TRBV21-1, the J gene TRBJ2-7; TRBD2, the D gene given by the table, was not confirmed from the DNA. TRBV21-1 is recorded as a pseudogene. The CDR3 here is CASSPTLAGDIYEQYF. Here the CDR3 DNA reads TGTGCCAGCAGCCCAACCCTAGCGGGGGATATCTACGAGCAGTACTTC.